Shown below are 8 T cell receptor beta chains from a single sample sequenced in a study of T cell repertoires in cytomegalovirus infection. No antigen has been assigned to these receptors. MiXCR, run by TCRdb on the reads, gives a single entry per CDR3 protein. The sample has under 300,000 distinct CDR3 sequences; 20% to 25% are singletons. The material was cultured PBMCs, obtained from culture after CMV antigen stimulation. All receptors derive from a human donor in good health (CMV status not recorded). Some clones in this sample may be carry-over from other donors' samples.

The rearrangement joins TRBV5-4 to TRBJ2-7, with D maybe TRBD2 (6 bases). CDR1 and CDR2 (germline): SGHNT, YYREEE (reference sequence). The CDR3 extends over 16 amino acids. V lost 4 bases, J lost 5 bases, and 22 bases lay in between. The CDR3 nucleotides are TGTGCCAGCAGCCAAACCCCGACAATGGGGACTGACGAGCAGTACTTC. Translation gives CASSQTPTMGTDEQYF.

Only a few counts were recorded for this clonotype. The chain is built from TRBV6-6 and TRBJ2-7, with D possibly matching TRBD2 (5 bases). V lost 2 bases to trimming and J lost 4 bases, with 9 bases between them. The germline CDR1 and CDR2 sequences are MNHNY and SVGAGI (reference sequence). This CDR3 is built from 13 residues. The CDR3 loop reads CASSYMGDYEQYF. As DNA, the CDR3 is TGTGCCAGCAGTTACATGGGAGATTACGAGCAGTACTTC.

This clonotype was observed many times. The V call is TRBV12-3 or TRBV12-4, the J call TRBJ1-2; TRBD1 agrees at 7 bases. The V and J ends lost 6 bases and 8 bases, in that order; junction bases with no gene match: 12. The CDR3 has 14 residues. CDR3 protein: CASSQSRQGGGYTF. The DNA of the CDR3 is TGTGCCAGCAGCCAAAGTCGACAGGGTGGGGGCTACACCTTC.

This clonotype was detected many times. The chain combines TRBV12-3 or TRBV12-4 with TRBJ2-1; 14 positions agree with TRBD2. The V gene end was trimmed by 3 bases and the J gene end by 2 bases; junction bases not matched to a gene: 24. This CDR3 contains 24 residues. CDR3: CASSFPPLARAGLAGVRPYNEQFF. The CDR3 region has the DNA TGTGCCAGCAGTTTCCCGCCCCTCGCTCGGGCGGGACTAGCGGGAGTCCGCCCCTACAATGAGCAGTTCTTC.

The rearrangement links TRBV7-9 to TRBJ2-3, with 8 bases identical to TRBD1. Germline V CDR1 and CDR2: SEHNR, FQNEAQ (reference sequence). CDR3 length: 13 amino acids. V lost 9 bases and J lost 6; bases outside the gene matches: 8. The CDR3 loop reads CASVDRGQDTQYF. The CDR3 nucleotides read TGTGCCAGTGTCGACAGGGGCCAGGATACGCAGTATTTT.

This clonotype was observed a handful of times. The gene calls are TRBV7-2 and TRBJ2-5; TRBD1 aligns across 7 bases. Looked up from germline, CDR1 is SGHTA and CDR2 is FQGNSA. This CDR3 comprises 16 residues. V was clipped by 0 bases and J by 3 bases; unmatched bases: 7. CDR3 in DNA: TGTGCCAGCAGCTTAGCGGGACAGTCCGTTGAAGAGACCCAGTACTTC. Encoded protein: CASSLAGQSVEETQYF.

This clonotype was recorded many times. The chain links TRBV7-2 to TRBJ2-3; D ambiguous. The V gene's germline CDR1 is SGHTA and CDR2 FQGNSA. The CDR3 has 15 residues. Trimming removed 3 bases at V and 1 base at J, with 11 bases between. The CDR3 bases are TGTGCCAGCAGCTTCCGGGCCCGGGGCACAGATACGCAGTATTTT. It yields the protein CASSFRARGTDTQYF.

This clonotype came up a few times. This chain links TRBV5-1 with TRBJ2-7, with TRBD1 matching over 7 bases. The CDR3 contains 13 residues. Germline CDR1 reads SGHRS; CDR2 reads YFSETQ. Unmatched junction bases numbered 5, after V lost 3 bases and J lost 5 bases. For the CDR3, the DNA is TGCGCCAGCAGCTCCTCACAGGGGCACGAGCAGTACTTC. Its protein is CASSSSQGHEQYF.